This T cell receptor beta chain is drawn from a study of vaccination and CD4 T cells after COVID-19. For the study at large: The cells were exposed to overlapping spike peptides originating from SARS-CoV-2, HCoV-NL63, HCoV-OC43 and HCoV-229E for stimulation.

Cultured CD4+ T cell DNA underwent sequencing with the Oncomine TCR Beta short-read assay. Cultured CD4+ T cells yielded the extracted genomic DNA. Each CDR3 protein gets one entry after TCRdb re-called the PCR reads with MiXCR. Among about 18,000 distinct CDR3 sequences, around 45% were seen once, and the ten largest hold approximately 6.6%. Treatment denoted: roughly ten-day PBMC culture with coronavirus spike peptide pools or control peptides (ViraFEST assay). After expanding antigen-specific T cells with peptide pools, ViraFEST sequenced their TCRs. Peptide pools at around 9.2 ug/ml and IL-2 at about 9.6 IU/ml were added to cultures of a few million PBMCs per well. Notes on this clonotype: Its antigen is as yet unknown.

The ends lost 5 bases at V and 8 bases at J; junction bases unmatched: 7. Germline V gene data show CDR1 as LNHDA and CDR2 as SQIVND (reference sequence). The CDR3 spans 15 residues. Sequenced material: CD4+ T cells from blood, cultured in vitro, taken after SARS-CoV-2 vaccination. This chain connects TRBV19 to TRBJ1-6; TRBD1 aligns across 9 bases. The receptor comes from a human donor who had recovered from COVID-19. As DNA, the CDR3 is TGTGCCAGTAGTGCGCGCCGGACAGGGGATTCACCCCTCCACTTT. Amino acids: CASSARRTGDSPLHF.